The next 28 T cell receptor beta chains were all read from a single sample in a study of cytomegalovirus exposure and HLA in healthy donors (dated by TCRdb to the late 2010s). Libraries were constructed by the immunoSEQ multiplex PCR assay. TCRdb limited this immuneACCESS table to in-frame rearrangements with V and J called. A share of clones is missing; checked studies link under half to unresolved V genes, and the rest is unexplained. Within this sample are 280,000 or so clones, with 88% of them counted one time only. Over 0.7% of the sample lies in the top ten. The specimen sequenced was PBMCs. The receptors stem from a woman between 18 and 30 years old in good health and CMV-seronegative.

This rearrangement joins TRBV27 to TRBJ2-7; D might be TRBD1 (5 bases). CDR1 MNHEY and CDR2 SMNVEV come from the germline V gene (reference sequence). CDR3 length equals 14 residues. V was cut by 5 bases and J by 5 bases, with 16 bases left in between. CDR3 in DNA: TGTGCCAGCAGTGCAGTGTATCAGGGCCACGAGCAGTACTTC. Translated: CASSAVYQGHEQYF.

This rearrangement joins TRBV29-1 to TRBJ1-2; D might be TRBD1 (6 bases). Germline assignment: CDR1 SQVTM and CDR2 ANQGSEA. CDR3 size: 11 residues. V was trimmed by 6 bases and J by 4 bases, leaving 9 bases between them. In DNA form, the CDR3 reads TGCAGCGTCAGGGGATCCTATGGCTACACCTTC. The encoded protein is CSVRGSYGYTF.

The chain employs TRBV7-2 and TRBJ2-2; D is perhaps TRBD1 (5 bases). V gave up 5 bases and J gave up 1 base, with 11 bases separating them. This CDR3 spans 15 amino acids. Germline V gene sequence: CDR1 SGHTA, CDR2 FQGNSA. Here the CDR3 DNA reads TGTGCCAGCAGCCCCGGGCAGGGGAACACCGGGGAGCTGTTTTTT. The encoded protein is CASSPGQGNTGELFF.

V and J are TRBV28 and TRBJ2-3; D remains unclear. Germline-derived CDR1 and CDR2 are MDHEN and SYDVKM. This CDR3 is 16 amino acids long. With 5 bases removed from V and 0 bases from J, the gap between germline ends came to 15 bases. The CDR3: CASSPSYSTSTDTQYF. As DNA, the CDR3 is TGTGCCAGCAGTCCAAGTTATTCAACTAGCACAGATACGCAGTATTTT. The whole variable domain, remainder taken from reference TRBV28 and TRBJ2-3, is DVKVTQSSRYLVKRTGEKVFLECVQDMDHENMFWYRQDPGLGLRLIYFSYDVKMKEKGDIPEGYSVSREKKERFSLILESASTNQTSMYLCASSPSYSTSTDTQYFGPGTRLTVL.

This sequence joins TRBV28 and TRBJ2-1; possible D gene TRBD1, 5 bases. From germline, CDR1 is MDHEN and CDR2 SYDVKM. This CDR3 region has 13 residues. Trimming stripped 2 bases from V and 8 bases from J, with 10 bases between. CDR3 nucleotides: TGTGCCAGCAGTTTAGGAACAGGCTATGAGCAGTTCTTC. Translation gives CASSLGTGYEQFF.

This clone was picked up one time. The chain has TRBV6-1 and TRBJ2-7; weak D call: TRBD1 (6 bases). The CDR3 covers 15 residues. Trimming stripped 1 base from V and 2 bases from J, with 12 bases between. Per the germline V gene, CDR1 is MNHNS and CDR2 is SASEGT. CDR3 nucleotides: TGTGCCAGCAGTGAAGGGCAGGGGCCCACCTACGAGCAGTACTTC. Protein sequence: CASSEGQGPTYEQYF.

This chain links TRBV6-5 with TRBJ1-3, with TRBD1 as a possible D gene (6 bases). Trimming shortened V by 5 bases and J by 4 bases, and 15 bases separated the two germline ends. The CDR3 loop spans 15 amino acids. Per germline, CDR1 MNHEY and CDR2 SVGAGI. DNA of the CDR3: TGTGCCAGCAGTAGGGGGGGGCTGGGAGGAAACACCATATATTTT. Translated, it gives CASSRGGLGGNTIYF.

The CDR3 is CASSHDETRGTLNTEAFF. CDR3 DNA: TGCGCCAGCAGCCACGACGAAACAAGGGGGACACTGAACACTGAAGCTTTCTTT. The chain has TRBV4-1 and TRBJ1-1; TRBD1 might be the D (6 bases). The V end lost 3 bases, the J end lost 0 bases, and 20 bases lay between the germline ends. Germline V gene lookup returns CDR1 MGHRA and CDR2 YSYEKL. This CDR3 contains 18 residues.

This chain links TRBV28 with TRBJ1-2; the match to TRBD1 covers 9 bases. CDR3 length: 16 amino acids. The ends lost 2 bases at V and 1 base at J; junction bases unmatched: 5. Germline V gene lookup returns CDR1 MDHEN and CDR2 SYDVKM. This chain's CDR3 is CASSLVQGARNYGYTF. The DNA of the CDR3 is TGTGCCAGCAGTTTAGTACAGGGGGCACGTAACTATGGCTACACCTTC.

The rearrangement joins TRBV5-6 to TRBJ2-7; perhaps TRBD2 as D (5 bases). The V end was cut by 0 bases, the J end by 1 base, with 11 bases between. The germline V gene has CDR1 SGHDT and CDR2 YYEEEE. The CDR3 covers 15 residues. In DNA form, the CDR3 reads TGTGCCAGCAGCTTGGGAGGGATTGGGTCCTACGAGCAGTACTTC. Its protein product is CASSLGGIGSYEQYF.

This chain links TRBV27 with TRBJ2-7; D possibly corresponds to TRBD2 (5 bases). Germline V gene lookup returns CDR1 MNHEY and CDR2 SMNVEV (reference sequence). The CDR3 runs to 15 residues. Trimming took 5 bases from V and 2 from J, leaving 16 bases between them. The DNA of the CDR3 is TGTGCCAGCAGTCGCCGCACACTAGTTACCTACGAGCAGTACTTC. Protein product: CASSRRTLVTYEQYF.

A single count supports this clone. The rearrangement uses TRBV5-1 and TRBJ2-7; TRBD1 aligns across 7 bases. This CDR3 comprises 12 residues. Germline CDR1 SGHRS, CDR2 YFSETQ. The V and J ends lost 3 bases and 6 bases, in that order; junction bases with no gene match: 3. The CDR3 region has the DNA TGCGCCAGCAGCTGGGACAGTACCGAGCAGTACTTC. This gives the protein CASSWDSTEQYF.

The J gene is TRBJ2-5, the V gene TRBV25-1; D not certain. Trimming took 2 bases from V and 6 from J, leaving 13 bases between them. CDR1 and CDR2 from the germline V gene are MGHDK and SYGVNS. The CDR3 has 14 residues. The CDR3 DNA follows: TGTGCCAGCAGTGAACCCTATCCCGAGCAGACCCAGTACTTC. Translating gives CASSEPYPEQTQYF. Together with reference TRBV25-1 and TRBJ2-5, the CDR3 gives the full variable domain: EADIYQTPRYLVIGTGKKITLECSQTMGHDKMYWYQQDPGMELHLIHYSYGVNSTEKGDLSSESTVSRIRTEHFPLTLESARPSHTSQYLCASSEPYPEQTQYFGPGTRLLVL.

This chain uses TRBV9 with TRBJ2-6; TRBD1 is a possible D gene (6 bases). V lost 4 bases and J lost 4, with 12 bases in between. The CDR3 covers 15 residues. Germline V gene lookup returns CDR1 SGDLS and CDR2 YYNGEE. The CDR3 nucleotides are TGTGCCAGCAGCACCACAGGGTCGGGGGCCAACGTCCTGACTTTC. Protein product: CASSTTGSGANVLTF.

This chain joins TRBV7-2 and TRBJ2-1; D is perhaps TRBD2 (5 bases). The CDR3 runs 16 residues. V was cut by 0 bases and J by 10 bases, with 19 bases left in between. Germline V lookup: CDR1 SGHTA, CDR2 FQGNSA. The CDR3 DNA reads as TGTGCCAGCAGCTTAGCCTGGGGTGGAGGAGCCGGGGAGCAGTTCTTC. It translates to CASSLAWGGGAGEQFF.

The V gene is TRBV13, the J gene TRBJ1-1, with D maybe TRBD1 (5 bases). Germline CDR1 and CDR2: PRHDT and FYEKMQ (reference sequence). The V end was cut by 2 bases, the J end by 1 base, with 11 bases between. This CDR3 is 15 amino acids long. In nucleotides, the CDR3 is TGTGCCAGCAGCTTATTCATGGGGGGGAACACTGAAGCTTTCTTT. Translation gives CASSLFMGGNTEAFF.

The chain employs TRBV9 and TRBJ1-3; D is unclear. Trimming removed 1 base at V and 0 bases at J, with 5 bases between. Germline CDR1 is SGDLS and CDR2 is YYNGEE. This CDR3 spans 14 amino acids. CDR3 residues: CASSVSNSGNTIYF. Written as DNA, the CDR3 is TGTGCCAGCAGCGTATCAAACTCTGGAAACACCATATATTTT.

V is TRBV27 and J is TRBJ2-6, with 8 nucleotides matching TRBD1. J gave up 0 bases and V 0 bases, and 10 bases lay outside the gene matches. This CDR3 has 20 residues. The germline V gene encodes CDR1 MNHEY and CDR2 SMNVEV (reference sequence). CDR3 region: CASSLSTGQVIFSGANVLTF. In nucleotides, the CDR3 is TGTGCCAGCAGTTTATCCACGGGACAGGTAATATTCTCTGGGGCCAACGTCCTGACTTTC.

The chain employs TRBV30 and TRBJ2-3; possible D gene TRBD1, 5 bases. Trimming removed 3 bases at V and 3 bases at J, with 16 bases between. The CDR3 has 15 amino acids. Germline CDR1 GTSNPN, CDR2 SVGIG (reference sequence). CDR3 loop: CAWSPRTRTTDTQYF. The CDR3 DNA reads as TGTGCCTGGAGCCCCCGGACACGGACAACAGATACGCAGTATTTT.

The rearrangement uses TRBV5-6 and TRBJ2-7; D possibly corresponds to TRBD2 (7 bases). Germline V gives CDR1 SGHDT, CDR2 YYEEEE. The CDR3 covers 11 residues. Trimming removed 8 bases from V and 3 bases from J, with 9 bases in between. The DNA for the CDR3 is TGTGCCAGGAGGGGGGGCTACGAGCAGTACTTC. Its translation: CARRGGYEQYF.

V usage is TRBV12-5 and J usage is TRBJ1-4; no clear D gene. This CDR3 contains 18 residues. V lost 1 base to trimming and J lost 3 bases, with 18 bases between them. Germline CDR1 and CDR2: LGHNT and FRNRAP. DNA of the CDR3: TGTGCTAGTGGTTTGGCCAATGGAGCACGGGGTTCTAATGAAAAACTGTTTTTT. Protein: CASGLANGARGSNEKLFF. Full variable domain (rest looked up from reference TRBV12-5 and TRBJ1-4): DARVTQTPRHKVTEMGQEVTMRCQPILGHNTVFWYRQTMMQGLELLAYFRNRAPLDDSGMPKDRFSAEMPDATLATLKIQPSEPRDSAVYFCASGLANGARGSNEKLFFGSGTQLSVL.

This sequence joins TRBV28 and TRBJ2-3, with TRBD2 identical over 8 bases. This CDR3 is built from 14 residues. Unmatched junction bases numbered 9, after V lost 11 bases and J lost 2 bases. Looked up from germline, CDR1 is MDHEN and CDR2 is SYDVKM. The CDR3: CACRGGQATDTQYF. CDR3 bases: TGTGCCTGCCGCGGGGGGCAGGCCACAGATACGCAGTATTTT.

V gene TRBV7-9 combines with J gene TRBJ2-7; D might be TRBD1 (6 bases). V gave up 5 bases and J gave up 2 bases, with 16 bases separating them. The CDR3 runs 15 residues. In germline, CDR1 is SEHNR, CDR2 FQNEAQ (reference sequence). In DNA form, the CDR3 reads TGTGCCAGCAGCCTGATCGGGACATATACCTACGAGCAGTACTTC. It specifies CASSLIGTYTYEQYF.

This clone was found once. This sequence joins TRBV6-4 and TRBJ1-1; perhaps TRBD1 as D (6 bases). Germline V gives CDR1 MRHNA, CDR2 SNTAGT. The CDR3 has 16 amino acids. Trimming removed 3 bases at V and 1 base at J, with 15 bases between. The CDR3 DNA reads TGTGCCAGCAGTGAGTATCCGGGACATCAGAACACTGAAGCTTTCTTT. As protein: CASSEYPGHQNTEAFF.

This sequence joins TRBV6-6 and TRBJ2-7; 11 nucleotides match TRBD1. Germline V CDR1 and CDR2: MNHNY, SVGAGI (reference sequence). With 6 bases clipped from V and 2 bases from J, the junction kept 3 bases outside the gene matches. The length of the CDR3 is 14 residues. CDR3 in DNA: TGTGCCAGCAGCCGGACAGGGGGCCCCTACGAGCAGTACTTC. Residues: CASSRTGGPYEQYF.

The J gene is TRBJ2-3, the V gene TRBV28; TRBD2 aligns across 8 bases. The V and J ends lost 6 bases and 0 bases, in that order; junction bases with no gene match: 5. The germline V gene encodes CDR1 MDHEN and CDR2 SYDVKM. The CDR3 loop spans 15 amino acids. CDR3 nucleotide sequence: TGTGCCAGCAGCCCAAGCGGGAGAAGCACAGATACGCAGTATTTT. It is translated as CASSPSGRSTDTQYF.

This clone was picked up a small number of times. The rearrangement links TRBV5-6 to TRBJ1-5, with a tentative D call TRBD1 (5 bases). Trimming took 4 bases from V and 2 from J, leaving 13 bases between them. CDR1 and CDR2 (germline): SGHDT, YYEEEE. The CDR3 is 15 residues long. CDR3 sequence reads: CASSPWDYGNQPQHF. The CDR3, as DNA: TGTGCCAGCAGCCCCTGGGACTACGGCAATCAGCCCCAGCATTTT.

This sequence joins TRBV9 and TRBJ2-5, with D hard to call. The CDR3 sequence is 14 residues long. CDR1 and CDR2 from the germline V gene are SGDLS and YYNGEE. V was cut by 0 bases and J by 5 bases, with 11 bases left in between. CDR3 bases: TGTGCCAGCAGCGTAGGCGGCCCCCGGGAGACCCAGTACTTC. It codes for CASSVGGPRETQYF.